These 21 T cell receptor beta chains share one sample of origin, sequenced in a study of post-analysis software for immune sequencing data. Study observations and caveats: With TRBV5-6, TRBV5-1 and TRBV20-1 included, about five TRBV segments were more frequent in patients than in controls.

These TCRs are of unknown antigen specificity. The TCR beta cDNA libraries contained unique molecular identifiers. TCRdb re-called the PCR reads with MiXCR, one entry per CDR3 protein. The table includes fewer than 600,000 distinct CDR3 sequences, roughly 46% detected once. The sample taken for sequencing was blood. These receptors came from a girl aged 5-17 years with multiple sclerosis.

The V call is TRBV20-1, the J call TRBJ2-1; 10 bases match TRBD1. The CDR3 has 16 amino acids. Trimming cost V 0 bases and J 3 bases; bases outside gene matches: 5. Germline-derived CDR1 and CDR2 are DFQATT and SNEGSKA (reference sequence). CDR3 DNA: TGCAGTGCTAGAGATCTCCGGGACAGGGGCTACAATGAGCAGTTCTTC. This encodes CSARDLRDRGYNEQFF.

The V gene is TRBV5-1, the J gene TRBJ1-2; 9 bases fit TRBD1. Per the germline V gene, CDR1 is SGHRS and CDR2 is YFSETQ. V gave up 0 bases and J gave up 4 bases; unmatched junction bases: 10. The CDR3 totals 17 residues. The CDR3 DNA reads as TGCGCCAGCAGCTTGGAGGGGACAGGGCTTAATAGCTATGGCTACACCTTC. This translates into CASSLEGTGLNSYGYTF. The whole variable domain, remainder taken from reference TRBV5-1 and TRBJ1-2, is KAGVTQTPRYLIKTRGQQVTLSCSPISGHRSVSWYQQTPGQGLQFLFEYFSETQRNKGNFPGRFSGRQFSNSRSEMNVSTLELGDSALYLCASSLEGTGLNSYGYTFGSGTRLTVV.

The rearrangement joins TRBV28 to TRBJ1-2; no definite D call. CDR3 length: 15 residues. The germline CDR1 and CDR2 sequences are MDHEN and SYDVKM. Trimming left V 7 bases short and J 8 bases short, with 23 bases between. CDR3 amino acids: CASTLGGSGRGGYTF. For the CDR3, the DNA is TGTGCCAGCACCCTAGGAGGGTCGGGCCGGGGAGGCTACACCTTC.

This clonotype was counted only a few times. The V call is TRBV2, the J call TRBJ1-5; possible D gene TRBD1, 6 bases. Germline CDR1 SNHLY, CDR2 FYNNEI. Between the trimmed V and J ends, which lost 5 bases and 4 bases, there was a span of 15 bases. The CDR3 is 15 amino acids. CDR3 in amino acids: CASSLGRGENQPQHF. CDR3 coding DNA: TGTGCCAGCAGTCTCGGGAGGGGGGAAAATCAGCCCCAGCATTTT.

The V call is TRBV7-3, the J call TRBJ2-1; TRBD2 agrees at 10 bases. This CDR3 is built from 17 residues. CDR1 and CDR2 from the germline V gene are SGHTA and FQGTGA. With V trimmed by 5 bases and J by 4 bases, 11 bases remained unmatched. The CDR3 coding sequence is TGTGCCAGCAGCGCTAGACTGACTAGCGGGCTTTACAATGAGCAGTTCTTC. Translation gives CASSARLTSGLYNEQFF.

This rearrangement joins TRBV18 to TRBJ2-1, with 12 bases aligning to TRBD2. Germline lookup yields CDR1 KGHSH and CDR2 LQKENI. The V and J ends lost 3 bases and 5 bases, in that order; junction bases with no gene match: 2. CDR3 size: 15 residues. The CDR3 nucleotides are TGTGCCAGCTCACCCGGACTAGCGGGGCACAATGAGCAGTTCTTC. Translation: CASSPGLAGHNEQFF.

This clonotype was detected only a few times. The rearrangement links TRBV7-2 to TRBJ2-7; D is unresolved. Germline V gene lookup returns CDR1 SGHTA and CDR2 FQGNSA. V lost 2 bases and J lost 7, with 18 bases in between. The CDR3 totals 15 residues. The chain's CDR3 is CASSLRLEGFWEQYF. In DNA, the CDR3 is TGTGCCAGCAGCTTAAGGCTGGAAGGCTTCTGGGAGCAGTACTTC.

The CDR3 loop is CSARVSTSGSWNEQFF. The CDR3 nucleotides read TGCAGTGCTAGAGTTTCGACTAGCGGGAGTTGGAATGAGCAGTTCTTC. The V and J genes are TRBV20-1 and TRBJ2-1; 12 nucleotides align to TRBD2. The germline V gene has CDR1 DFQATT and CDR2 SNEGSKA (reference sequence). The length of the CDR3 is 16 residues. V shed 1 base, J shed 7 bases, and the junction held 8 bases outside the gene matches.

CDR3 sequence (DNA): TGTGCCAGCAGCTGGACAGGAAATGATTATGGCTACACCTTC. Its protein is CASSWTGNDYGYTF. The rearrangement links TRBV7-9 to TRBJ1-2, with 7 bases that match TRBD1. The CDR3 spans 14 residues. CDR1 and CDR2 from the germline V gene are SEHNR and FQNEAQ (reference sequence). J gave up 5 bases and V 4 bases, and 7 bases lay outside the gene matches.

This clonotype was observed a few times. The gene calls are TRBV18 and TRBJ2-7; 7 nucleotides align to TRBD1. Losses at the gene ends were 3 bases for V and 0 bases for J; bases not matched to a gene: 2. The CDR3 runs to 14 residues. CDR1 KGHSH and CDR2 LQKENI come from the germline V gene. DNA for the CDR3: TGTGCCAGCTCACCGGGACAGAGCTCCTACGAGCAGTACTTC. The encoded protein is CASSPGQSSYEQYF.

This sequence joins TRBV12-3 or TRBV12-4 and TRBJ2-1, with D uncertain. The CDR3 is 12 residues long. Trimming stripped 2 bases from V and 15 bases from J, with 14 bases between. CDR3: CASSLSGRGLFF. CDR3 sequence (DNA): TGTGCCAGCAGTTTAAGTGGGCGAGGTTTGTTCTTC.

This clonotype was found once. The rearrangement links TRBV4-1 to TRBJ2-1; 12 bases map to TRBD2. Trimming took 1 base from V and 0 from J; bases not matched to a gene: 13. In germline, CDR1 is MGHRA, CDR2 YSYEKL. There are 21 residues in the CDR3. As DNA, the CDR3 is TGCGCCAGCAGCCAAGGGCCGCCGGGACTAGCGGGCCTTAGCTCCTACAATGAGCAGTTCTTC. Its translation: CASSQGPPGLAGLSSYNEQFF.

This chain uses TRBV27 with TRBJ2-1, with 12 bases fitting TRBD2. This CDR3 region has 21 residues. In germline, CDR1 is MNHEY, CDR2 SMNVEV (reference sequence). V was clipped by 3 bases and J by 2 bases; unmatched bases: 17. This chain's CDR3 is CASSLGRLAGATLTTYNEQFF. DNA for the CDR3: TGTGCCAGCAGTTTGGGTAGACTAGCGGGAGCTACTTTAACTACCTACAATGAGCAGTTCTTC.

The chain links TRBV4-1 to TRBJ2-1; the match to TRBD1 covers 9 bases. Germline-derived CDR1 and CDR2 are MGHRA and YSYEKL. Trimming took 5 bases from V and 5 from J; bases not matched to a gene: 7. This CDR3 spans 15 amino acids. Here the CDR3 reads CASSRQGGRNNEQFF. The DNA for the CDR3 is TGCGCCAGCAGCAGACAGGGGGGGCGGAACAATGAGCAGTTCTTC.

This clonotype was picked up a small number of times. The CDR3 bases are TGTGCCACCAGCCTCATCGGGGCCCACTCCTACGAGCAGTACTTC. This encodes CATSLIGAHSYEQYF. The chain is built from TRBV15 and TRBJ2-4, with D perhaps TRBD1 or TRBD2 (5 bases each). Judging by the DNA end, TRBJ2-7 fits better; the J call may be wrong. The CDR3 is 15 residues long. Germline V lookup: CDR1 LNHNV, CDR2 YYDKDF (reference sequence).

The CDR3 sequence: CASSSLDLTDTQYF. DNA of the CDR3: TGTGCCAGCAGTTCATTAGATCTTACAGATACGCAGTATTTT. The rearrangement uses TRBV27 and TRBJ2-3; no clear D. The CDR3 totals 14 residues. V was shortened by 4 bases and J by 3 bases, with 11 bases between the two germline ends. Germline CDR1 MNHEY, CDR2 SMNVEV (reference sequence).

A note on this clonotype: The CDR3 end shows no conserved phenylalanine or tryptophan, and so a read error is likely. The gene calls are TRBV7-3 and TRBJ1-2; the D gene is possibly TRBD1 (5 bases). From germline, CDR1 is SGHTA and CDR2 FQGTGA. Trimming cost V 4 bases and J 2 bases, with 11 bases left between them. This CDR3 has 14 amino acids. The CDR3 sequence is CASSSTADNYGYTL. Written as DNA, the CDR3 is TGTGCCAGCAGCTCGACAGCTGACAACTATGGCTACACCTTG.

The genes are TRBV13 and TRBJ2-3; tentative D call: TRBD1 (5 bases). Germline lookup yields CDR1 PRHDT and CDR2 FYEKMQ (reference sequence). V lost 4 bases and J lost 0, with 17 bases in between. The CDR3 runs 17 residues. CDR3: CASSSALRQTSTDTQYF. CDR3 in DNA: TGTGCCAGCAGCTCGGCCCTCAGACAGACTAGCACAGATACGCAGTATTTT. Based on the CDR3 plus reference TRBV13 and TRBJ2-3, the full variable domain is AAGVIQSPRHLIKEKRETATLKCYPIPRHDTVYWYQQGPGQDPQFLISFYEKMQSDKGSIPDRFSAQQFSDYHSELNMSSLELGDSALYFCASSSALRQTSTDTQYFGPGTRLTVL.

The chain is built from TRBV7-9 and TRBJ1-6; 7 positions agree with TRBD1. Trimming at V came to 5 bases and at J to 6 bases, leaving 7 bases not matched to a gene. This CDR3 contains 15 residues. CDR1 and CDR2 (germline): SEHNR, FQNEAQ (reference sequence). CDR3: CASSLDRATNSPLHF. The CDR3 DNA reads as TGTGCCAGCAGCCTCGACAGGGCAACTAATTCACCCCTCCACTTT.

This chain uses TRBV28 with TRBJ1-5, with 7 bases that match TRBD1. Germline V gene data show CDR1 as MDHEN and CDR2 as SYDVKM. The CDR3 covers 17 residues. Trimming cost V 2 bases and J 0 bases; bases outside gene matches: 7. CDR3 DNA sequence: TGTGCCAGCAGTTTACTTGACAGGGACTATAGCAATCAGCCCCAGCATTTT. Translation gives CASSLLDRDYSNQPQHF.

The J gene is TRBJ2-7, the V gene TRBV4-1; D not resolved. V lost 0 bases, J lost 5 bases, and 8 bases lay in between. Germline V lookup: CDR1 MGHRA, CDR2 YSYEKL. This CDR3 is built from 13 residues. The CDR3 here is CASSQDLINEQYF. The CDR3 DNA follows: TGCGCCAGCAGCCAAGATTTGATAAACGAGCAGTACTTC.